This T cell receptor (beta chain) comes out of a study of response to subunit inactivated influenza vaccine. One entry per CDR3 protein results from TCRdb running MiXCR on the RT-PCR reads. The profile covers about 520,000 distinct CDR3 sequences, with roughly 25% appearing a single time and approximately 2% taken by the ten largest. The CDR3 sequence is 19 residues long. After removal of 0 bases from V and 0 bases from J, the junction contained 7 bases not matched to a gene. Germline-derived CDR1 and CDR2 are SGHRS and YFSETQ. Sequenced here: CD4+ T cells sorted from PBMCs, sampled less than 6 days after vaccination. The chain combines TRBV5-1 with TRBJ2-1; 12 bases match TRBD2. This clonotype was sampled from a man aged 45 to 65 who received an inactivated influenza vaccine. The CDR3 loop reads CASSLETSGGRISYNEQFF. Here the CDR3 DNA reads TGCGCCAGCAGCTTGGAAACTAGCGGGGGGCGAATCTCCTACAATGAGCAGTTCTTC.